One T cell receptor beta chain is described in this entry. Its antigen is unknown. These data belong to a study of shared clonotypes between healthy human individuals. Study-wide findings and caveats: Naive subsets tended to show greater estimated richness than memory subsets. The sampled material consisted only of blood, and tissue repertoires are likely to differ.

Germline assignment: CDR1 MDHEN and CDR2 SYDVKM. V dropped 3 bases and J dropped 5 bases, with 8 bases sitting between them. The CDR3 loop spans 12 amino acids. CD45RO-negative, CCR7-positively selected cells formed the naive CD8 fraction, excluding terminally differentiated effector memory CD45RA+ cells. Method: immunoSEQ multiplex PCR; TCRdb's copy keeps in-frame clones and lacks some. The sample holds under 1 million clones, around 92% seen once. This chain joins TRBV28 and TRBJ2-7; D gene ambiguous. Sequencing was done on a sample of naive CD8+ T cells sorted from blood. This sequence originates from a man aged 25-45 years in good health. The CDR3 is CASSLGFNEQYF. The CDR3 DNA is TGTGCCAGCAGTTTGGGGTTCAACGAGCAGTACTTC.